This is a list of T cell receptor beta chains from one sample in a study of blood T cells in healthy people across ages. Via MiXCR, TCRdb re-called the 5' RACE reads, giving one row per CDR3 protein. The data show 750,000 to 850,000 distinct CDR3 sequences, roughly 25% seen once. These data were likewise used in another study, on T cells of mothers and their children.

Input material: blood. The receptor source for this set is a boy younger than 18 in good health. The CDR3 runs from the conserved cysteine through the conserved F or W. D genes are given only for firm matches. A clone size is listed for some rows: how often the clone was seen (once, few, many), or a class if it is expanded.

.	.	TRBV15	TRBJ2-6	CATSRATGNSGANVLTF	TGTGCCACCAGCAGAGCCACAGGGAACTCCGGGGCCAACGTCCTGACTTTC
.	TRBD1	TRBV28	TRBJ2-4	CASTGTVNIQYF	TGTGCCAGCACCGGGACAGTCAACATTCAGTACTTC
.	.	TRBV27	TRBJ2-7	CASSPRLLAYEQYF	TGTGCCAGCAGTCCACGTCTTCTCGCCTACGAGCAGTACTTC
.	TRBD2	TRBV11-2	TRBJ2-1	CASSQPGGGSYNEQFF	TGTGCCAGCAGCCAACCCGGCGGGGGGTCCTACAATGAGCAGTTCTTC
.	TRBD1	TRBV20-1	TRBJ2-7	CSARDFLGQIYEQYF	TGCAGTGCTAGAGATTTTCTGGGACAGATCTACGAGCAGTACTTC
.	.	TRBV7-6	TRBJ2-2	CASSLGYATGELFF	TGTGCCAGCAGCTTAGGATACGCAACCGGGGAGCTGTTTTTT
.	TRBD2	TRBV12-3/TRBV12-4	TRBJ2-2	CASSFPTGGTGELFF	TGTGCCAGCAGTTTTCCGACGGGGGGAACCGGGGAGCTGTTTTTT
.	.	TRBV14	TRBJ2-3	CASSPRLDWGITDTQYF	TGTGCCAGCAGCCCCCGTCTCGACTGGGGCATTACAGATACGCAGTATTTT
few	.	TRBV12-3/TRBV12-4	TRBJ2-7	CASSSPGIYEQYF	TGTGCCAGCAGTTCGCCAGGGATCTACGAGCAGTACTTC
.	.	TRBV29-1	TRBJ2-5	CSAVGSETQYF	TGCAGCGCTGTCGGATCAGAGACCCAGTACTTC
few	.	TRBV7-9	TRBJ1-2	CASSFSVVGYTF	TGTGCCAGCAGCTTTTCAGTGGTGGGCTACACCTTC
.	.	TRBV28	TRBJ1-1	CASSEGDGLAAFF	TGTGCCAGCAGTGAAGGGGACGGGTTGGCAGCTTTCTTT
few	.	TRBV7-9	TRBJ2-3	CASSLVRPGDTQYF	TGTGCCAGCAGCTTGGTTAGGCCGGGGGATACGCAGTATTTT
few	TRBD1	TRBV5-1	TRBJ1-5	CASSMGQGQPQHF	TGCGCCAGCAGCATGGGACAGGGCCAGCCCCAGCATTTT
.	.	TRBV7-9	TRBJ1-1	CASSLIDSPTQITEAFF	TGTGCCAGCAGCTTGATTGACAGCCCAACCCAGATCACTGAAGCTTTCTTT
.	.	TRBV4-3	TRBJ2-6	CASSQVGSGANVLAF	.
.	.	TRBV29-1	TRBJ2-3	CSAWDSTDTQYF	TGCAGCGCTTGGGACAGCACAGATACGCAGTATTTT
few	TRBD2	TRBV29-1	TRBJ2-1	CSVFQAGVGSYNEQFF	TGCAGCGTTTTCCAAGCGGGAGTCGGCTCCTACAATGAGCAGTTCTTC
few	.	TRBV28	TRBJ2-5	CASSDRSQGYQETQYF	TGTGCCAGCAGTGACCGCTCACAGGGCTACCAAGAGACCCAGTACTTC
.	.	TRBV7-2	TRBJ1-6	CASGRVRASPLHF	TGTGCCAGCGGGCGGGTTAGGGCGTCACCCCTCCACTTT
.	.	TRBV24-1	TRBJ1-2	CATSDQRQSYGYTF	TGTGCCACCAGTGATCAACGACAGAGCTATGGCTACACCTTC
few	TRBD1	TRBV29-1	TRBJ2-5	CSVDRGKGTQYF	TGCAGCGTTGACAGGGGGAAAGGGACCCAGTACTTC
few	TRBD2	TRBV6-2/TRBV6-3	TRBJ2-7	CASSSMQPLPSGRVSYEQYF	TGTGCCAGCAGTTCAATGCAACCCCTGCCTAGCGGGAGAGTCTCCTACGAGCAGTACTTC
.	.	TRBV30	TRBJ2-7	CAWSDRTYEQYF	TGTGCCTGGAGTGACAGGACCTACGAGCAGTACTTC
.	.	TRBV7-2	TRBJ2-7	CASSLGLDSPRYEQYF	TGTGCCAGCAGCTTAGGTCTTGACAGTCCGAGGTACGAGCAGTACTTC
few	.	TRBV7-9	TRBJ2-6	CASSPGTGSGANVLTF	TGTGCCAGCAGCCCCGGAACGGGCTCTGGGGCCAACGTCCTGACTTTC
few	.	TRBV14	TRBJ2-4	CASSQAGTPKNIQYF	TGTGCCAGCAGCCAAGCAGGGACCCCCAAAAACATTCAGTACTTC